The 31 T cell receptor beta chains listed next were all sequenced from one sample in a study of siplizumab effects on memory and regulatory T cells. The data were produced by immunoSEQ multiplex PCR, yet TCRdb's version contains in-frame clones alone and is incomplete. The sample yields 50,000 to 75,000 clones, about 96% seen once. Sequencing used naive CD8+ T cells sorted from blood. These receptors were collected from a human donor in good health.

In nucleotides, the CDR3 is TGTGCCAGCCAAAAAAAGGTCGGAGATACGCAGTATTTT. Its translation: CASQKKVGDTQYF. This chain uses TRBV7-9 with TRBJ2-3; D unresolved. CDR1 and CDR2 (germline): SEHNR, FQNEAQ (reference sequence). The CDR3 has 13 amino acids. Between the trimmed V and J ends, which lost 8 bases and 5 bases, there was a span of 14 bases.

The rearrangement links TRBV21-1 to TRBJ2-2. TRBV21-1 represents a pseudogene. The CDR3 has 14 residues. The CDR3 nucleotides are TGTGCCAGCAGCAAAGCGACGACCACCGGGGAGCTGTTTTTT. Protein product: CASSKATTTGELFF.

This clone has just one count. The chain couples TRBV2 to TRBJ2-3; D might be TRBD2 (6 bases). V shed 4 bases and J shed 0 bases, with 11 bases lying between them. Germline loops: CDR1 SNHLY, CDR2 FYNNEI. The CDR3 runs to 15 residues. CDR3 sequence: CASSAAGFSTDTQYF. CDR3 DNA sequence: TGTGCCAGCAGTGCGGCGGGATTTAGCACAGATACGCAGTATTTT.

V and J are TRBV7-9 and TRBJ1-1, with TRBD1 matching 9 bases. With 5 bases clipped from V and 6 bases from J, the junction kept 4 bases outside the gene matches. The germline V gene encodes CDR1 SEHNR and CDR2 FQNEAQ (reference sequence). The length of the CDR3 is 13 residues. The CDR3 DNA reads TGTGCCAGCAGCCCTACAGGGGGCCCTGAAGCTTTCTTT. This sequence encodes CASSPTGGPEAFF. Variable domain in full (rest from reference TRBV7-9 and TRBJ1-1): DTGVSQNPRHKITKRGQNVTFRCDPISEHNRLYWYRQTLGQGPEFLTYFQNEAQLEKSRLLSDRFSAERPKGSFSTLEIQRTEQGDSAMYLCASSPTGGPEAFFGQGTRLTVV.

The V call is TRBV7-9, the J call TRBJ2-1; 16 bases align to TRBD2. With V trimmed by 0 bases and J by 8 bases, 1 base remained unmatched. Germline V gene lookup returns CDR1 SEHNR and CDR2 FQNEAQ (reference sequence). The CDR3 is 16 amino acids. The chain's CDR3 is CASSLAGLAGGHEQFF. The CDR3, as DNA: TGTGCCAGCAGCTTAGCGGGACTAGCGGGGGGGCATGAGCAGTTCTTC.

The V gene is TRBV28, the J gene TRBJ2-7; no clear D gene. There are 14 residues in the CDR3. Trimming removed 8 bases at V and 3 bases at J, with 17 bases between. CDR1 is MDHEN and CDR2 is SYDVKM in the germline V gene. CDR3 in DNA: TGTGCCAGCCCGCGTGATTGGCCCCGCTACGAGCAGTACTTC. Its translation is CASPRDWPRYEQYF.

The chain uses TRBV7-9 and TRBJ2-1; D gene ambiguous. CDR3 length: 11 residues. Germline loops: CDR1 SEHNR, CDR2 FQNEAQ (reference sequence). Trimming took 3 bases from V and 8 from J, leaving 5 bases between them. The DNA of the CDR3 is TGTGCCAGCAGCTTGACCGATGAGCAGTTCTTC. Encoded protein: CASSLTDEQFF.

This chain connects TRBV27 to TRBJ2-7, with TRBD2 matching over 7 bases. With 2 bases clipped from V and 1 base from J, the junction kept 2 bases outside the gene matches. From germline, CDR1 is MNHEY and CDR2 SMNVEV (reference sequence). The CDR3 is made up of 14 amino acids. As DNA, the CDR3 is TGTGCCAGCAGTTTAGGAGCGGGGTCCTACGAGCAGTACTTC. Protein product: CASSLGAGSYEQYF.

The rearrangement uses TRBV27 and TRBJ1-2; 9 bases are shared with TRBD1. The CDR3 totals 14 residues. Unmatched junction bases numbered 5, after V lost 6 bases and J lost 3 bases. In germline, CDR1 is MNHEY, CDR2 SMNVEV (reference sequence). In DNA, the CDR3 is TGTGCCAGCAGCTTAACAGGGGGCGACTATGGCTACACCTTC. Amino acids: CASSLTGGDYGYTF.

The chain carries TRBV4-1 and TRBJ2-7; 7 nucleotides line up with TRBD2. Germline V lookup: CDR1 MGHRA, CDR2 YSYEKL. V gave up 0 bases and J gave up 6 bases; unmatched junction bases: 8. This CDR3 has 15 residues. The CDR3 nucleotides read TGCGCCAGCAGCCAAGATCCCCCCGGCGGGAGCGAGCAGTACTTC. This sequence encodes CASSQDPPGGSEQYF.

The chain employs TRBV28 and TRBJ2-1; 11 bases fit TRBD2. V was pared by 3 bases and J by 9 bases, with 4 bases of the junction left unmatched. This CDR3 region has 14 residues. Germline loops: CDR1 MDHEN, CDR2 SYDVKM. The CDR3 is CASSFQGLAGEQFF. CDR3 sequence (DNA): TGTGCCAGCAGTTTTCAAGGACTAGCGGGTGAGCAGTTCTTC.

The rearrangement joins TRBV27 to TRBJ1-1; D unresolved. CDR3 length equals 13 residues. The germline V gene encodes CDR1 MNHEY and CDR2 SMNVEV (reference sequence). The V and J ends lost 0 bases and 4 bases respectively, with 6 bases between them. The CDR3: CASSLSQITEAFF. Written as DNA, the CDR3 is TGTGCCAGCAGTTTATCTCAAATCACTGAAGCTTTCTTT.

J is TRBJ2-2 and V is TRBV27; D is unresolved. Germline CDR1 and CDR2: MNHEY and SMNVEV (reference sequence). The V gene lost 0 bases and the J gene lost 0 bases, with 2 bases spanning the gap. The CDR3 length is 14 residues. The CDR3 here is CASSLSSNTGELFF. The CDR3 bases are TGTGCCAGCAGTTTATCTTCGAACACCGGGGAGCTGTTTTTT.

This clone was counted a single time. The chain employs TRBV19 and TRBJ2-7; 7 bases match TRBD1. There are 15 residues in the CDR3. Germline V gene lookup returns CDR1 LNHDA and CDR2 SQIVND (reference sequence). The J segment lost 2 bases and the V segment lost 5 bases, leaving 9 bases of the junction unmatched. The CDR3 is CASSHIQQGPYEQYF. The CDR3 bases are TGTGCCAGTAGTCATATTCAACAGGGGCCCTACGAGCAGTACTTC.

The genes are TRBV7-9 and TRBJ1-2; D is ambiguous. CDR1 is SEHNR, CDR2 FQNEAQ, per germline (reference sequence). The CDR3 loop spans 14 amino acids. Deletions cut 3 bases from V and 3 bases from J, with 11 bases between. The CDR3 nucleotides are TGTGCCAGCAGCTTCCCGGAGAACTACTATGGCTACACCTTC. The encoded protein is CASSFPENYYGYTF.

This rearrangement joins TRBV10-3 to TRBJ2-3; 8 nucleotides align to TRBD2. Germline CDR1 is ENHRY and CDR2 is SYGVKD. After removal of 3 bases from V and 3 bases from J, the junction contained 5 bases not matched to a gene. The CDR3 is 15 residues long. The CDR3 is CAISDGTSFTDTQYF. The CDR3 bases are TGTGCCATCAGTGACGGGACTAGTTTTACAGATACGCAGTATTTT.

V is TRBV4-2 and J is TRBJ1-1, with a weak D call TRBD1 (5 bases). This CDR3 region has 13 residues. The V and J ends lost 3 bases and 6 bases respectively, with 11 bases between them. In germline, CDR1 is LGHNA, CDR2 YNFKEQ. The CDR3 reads CASSQSTGPEAFF. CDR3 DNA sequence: TGTGCCAGCAGCCAGAGTACGGGGCCTGAAGCTTTCTTT.

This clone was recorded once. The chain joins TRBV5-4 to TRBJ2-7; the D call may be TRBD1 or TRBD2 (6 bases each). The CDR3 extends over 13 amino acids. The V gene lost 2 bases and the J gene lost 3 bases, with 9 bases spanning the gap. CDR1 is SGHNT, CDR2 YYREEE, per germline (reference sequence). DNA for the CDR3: TGTGCCAGCAGCTTAGAGGGGGGCTACGAGCAGTACTTC. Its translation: CASSLEGGYEQYF.

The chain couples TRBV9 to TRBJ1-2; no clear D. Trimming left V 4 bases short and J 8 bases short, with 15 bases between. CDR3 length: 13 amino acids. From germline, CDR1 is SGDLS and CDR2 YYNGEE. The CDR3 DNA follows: TGTGCCAGCAGCCCCTCCGGAGCAAAAGGCTACACCTTC. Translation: CASSPSGAKGYTF. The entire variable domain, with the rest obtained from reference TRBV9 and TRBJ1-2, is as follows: DSGVTQTPKHLITATGQRVTLRCSPRSGDLSVYWYQQSLDQGLQFLIQYYNGEERAKGNILERFSAQQFPDLHSELNLSSLELGDSALYFCASSPSGAKGYTFGSGTRLTVV.

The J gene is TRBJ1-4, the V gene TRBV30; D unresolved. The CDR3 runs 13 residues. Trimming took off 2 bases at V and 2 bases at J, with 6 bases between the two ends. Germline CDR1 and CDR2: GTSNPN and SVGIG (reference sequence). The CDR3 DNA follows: TGTGCCTGGAGTCCAGATACTAATGAAAAACTGTTTTTT. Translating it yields CAWSPDTNEKLFF.

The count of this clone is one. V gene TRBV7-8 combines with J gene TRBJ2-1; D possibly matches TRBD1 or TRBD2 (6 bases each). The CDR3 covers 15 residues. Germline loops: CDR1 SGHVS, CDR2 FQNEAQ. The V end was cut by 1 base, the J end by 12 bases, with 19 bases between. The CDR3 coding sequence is TGTGCCAGCAGCTTAGATCCGGGGGCACCTTGGGGGCAGTTCTTC. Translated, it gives CASSLDPGAPWGQFF.

The CDR3 nucleotides are TGTGCCAGCAGTTACTCCCGGGACGTGGATTCACCCCTCCACTTT. This codes for CASSYSRDVDSPLHF. This sequence joins TRBV6-6 and TRBJ1-6, with D possibly matching TRBD1 (5 bases). CDR1 and CDR2 from the germline V gene are MNHNY and SVGAGI (reference sequence). The CDR3 is made up of 15 amino acids. Trimming stripped 0 bases from V and 8 bases from J, with 11 bases between.

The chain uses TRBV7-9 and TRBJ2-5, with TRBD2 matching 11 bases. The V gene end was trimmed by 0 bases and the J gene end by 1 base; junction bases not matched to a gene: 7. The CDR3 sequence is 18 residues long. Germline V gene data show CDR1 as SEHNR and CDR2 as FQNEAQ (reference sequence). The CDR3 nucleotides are TGTGCCAGCAGCTTAGCATCGGCTAGCGGGGGGATCCAAGAGACCCAGTACTTC. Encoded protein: CASSLASASGGIQETQYF.

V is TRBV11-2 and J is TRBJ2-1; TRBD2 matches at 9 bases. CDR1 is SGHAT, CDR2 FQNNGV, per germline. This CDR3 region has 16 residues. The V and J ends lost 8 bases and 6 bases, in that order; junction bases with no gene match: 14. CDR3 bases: TGTGCCAGCCTGTTATTCTCGCGGGGGGGTATCAATGAGCAGTTCTTC. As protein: CASLLFSRGGINEQFF.

This CDR3 is CASSHAGTPEAFF. CDR3 in DNA: TGCGCCAGCAGCCACGCCGGTACCCCTGAAGCTTTCTTT. The chain recombines TRBV4-1 with TRBJ1-1; no clear D. Trimming pared 3 bases from V and 6 bases from J, leaving 11 bases between. Germline V gives CDR1 MGHRA, CDR2 YSYEKL. CDR3 size: 13 residues.

The CDR3 reads CASTPGVGYEQYF. In DNA, the CDR3 is TGTGCCAGCACCCCCGGGGTGGGCTACGAGCAGTACTTC. V is TRBV28 and J is TRBJ2-7; possible D gene TRBD2, 5 bases. Per the germline V gene, CDR1 is MDHEN and CDR2 is SYDVKM. The CDR3 extends over 13 amino acids. V was shortened by 7 bases and J by 3 bases, with 13 bases between the two germline ends.

CDR3: CASGLDGGVPYEQYF. The CDR3 nucleotides read TGTGCTAGTGGTTTGGACGGGGGGGTGCCCTACGAGCAGTACTTC. This chain links TRBV12-5 with TRBJ2-7, with 8 bases matching TRBD2. CDR1 is LGHNT, CDR2 FRNRAP, per germline. The CDR3 is 15 amino acids. V lost 1 base, J lost 2 bases, and 4 bases stayed unmatched.

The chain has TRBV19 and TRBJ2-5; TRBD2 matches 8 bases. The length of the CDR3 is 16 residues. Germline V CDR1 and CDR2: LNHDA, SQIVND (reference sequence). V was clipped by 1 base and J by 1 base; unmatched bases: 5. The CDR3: CASSIGAGVLQETQYF. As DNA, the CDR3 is TGTGCCAGTAGTATAGGAGCGGGGGTCCTCCAAGAGACCCAGTACTTC.

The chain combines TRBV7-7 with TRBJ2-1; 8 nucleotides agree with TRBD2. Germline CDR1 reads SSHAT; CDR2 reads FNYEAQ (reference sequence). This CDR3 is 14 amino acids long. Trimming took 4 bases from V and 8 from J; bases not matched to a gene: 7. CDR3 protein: CASSSGLAIDEQFF. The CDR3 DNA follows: TGTGCCAGCAGCTCCGGACTAGCTATCGATGAGCAGTTCTTC.

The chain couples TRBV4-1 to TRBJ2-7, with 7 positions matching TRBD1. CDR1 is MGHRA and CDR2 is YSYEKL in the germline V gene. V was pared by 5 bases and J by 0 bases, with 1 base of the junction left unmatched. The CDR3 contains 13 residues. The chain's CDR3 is CASSWDSSYEQYF. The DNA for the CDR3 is TGCGCCAGCAGCTGGGACAGCTCCTACGAGCAGTACTTC.

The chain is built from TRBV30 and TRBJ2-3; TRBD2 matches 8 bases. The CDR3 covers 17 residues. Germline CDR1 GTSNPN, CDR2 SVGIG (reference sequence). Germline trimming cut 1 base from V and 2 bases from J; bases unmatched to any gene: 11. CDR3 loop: CAWSAPLTSAITDTQYF. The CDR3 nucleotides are TGTGCCTGGAGTGCCCCCTTGACTAGCGCCATCACAGATACGCAGTATTTT.